These 2 T cell receptor beta chains were all obtained from the same sample, sequenced in a study of human T cells and chemical hapten exposure. Time point specified: pre-sensitization, week 0. This sample's treatment: therapeutic diphenylcyclopropenone sensitization with weekly scalp DPC. TCRdb re-called the RACE reads through MiXCR, storing one row per CDR3 protein. The sample yields about 62,000 distinct CDR3 sequences, about 7% seen once. The specimen was whole blood, collected in connection with sensitization to the hapten diphenylcyclopropenone (DPC). Receptors were obtained from a woman aged 25 to 39 with alopecia areata. Some clones in this sample may be carry-over from other donors' samples.

This clonotype appeared many times. The rearrangement uses TRBV10-3 and TRBJ1-5; possible D gene TRBD1, 6 bases. Germline-derived CDR1 and CDR2 are ENHRY and SYGVKD. V was cut by 10 bases and J by 2 bases, with 12 bases left in between. This CDR3 contains 13 residues. CDR3 region: CATRGGGNQPQHF. DNA for the CDR3: TGTGCCACCCGAGGGGGAGGCAATCAGCCCCAGCATTTT.

At least ten counts were recorded for this clonotype. The chain couples TRBV18 to TRBJ1-1; tentative D call: TRBD1 (6 bases). CDR3 size: 14 residues. The germline V gene has CDR1 KGHSH and CDR2 LQKENI. Trimming cost V 3 bases and J 4 bases, with 12 bases left between them. The DNA of the CDR3 is TGTGCCAGCTCACCCGGGCAGGGGATCACTGAAGCTTTCTTT. Amino acids: CASSPGQGITEAFF.